Listed below are T cell receptor beta chains from one sample, sequenced in a study of STAT5B mutations in CD4+ large granular lymphocyte leukemia. Assay used: immunoSEQ multiplex PCR; TCRdb lists only in-frame clones, some missing. The sample records tens of thousands of clones, 60% to 80% being singletons. Specimen: CD4+ T cells from blood buffy coats. The receptor set was obtained from a human donor in good health. Both conserved end residues are part of each CDR3. A D gene is named only where the DNA matches it firmly. Rows give clone size only sometimes, using once, few, many, or a class for an expanded clone.

TRBD2	NA	TRBV30	TRBJ2-7	CASHLSGGPYEQYF	TGTGCCTCCCACCTAAGCGGGGGCCCCTACGAGCAGTACTTC
NA	NA	TRBV14	TRBJ2-1	CASSQGSAILHEQFF	TGTGCCAGCAGCCAAGGGTCGGCCATCTTACATGAGCAGTTCTTC
TRBD1	NA	TRBV11-3	TRBJ2-7	CASSLVPTGGLYEQYF	TGTGCCAGCAGCTTAGTCCCCACAGGGGGACTGTACGAGCAGTACTTC
NA	NA	TRBV5-1	TRBJ2-6	CASSPLWDSGANVLTF	TGCGCCAGCAGCCCCTTGTGGGACTCTGGGGCCAACGTCCTGACTTTC
TRBD1	once	TRBV2	TRBJ1-2	CASSDDGTGAPANYGYTF	TGTGCCAGCAGTGATGACGGGACAGGGGCCCCAGCTAACTATGGCTACACCTTC
TRBD2	NA	TRBV27	TRBJ2-7	CASSSGLAGIHFYEQYF	TGTGCCAGCAGTTCGGGACTAGCGGGCATCCATTTCTACGAGCAGTACTTC
NA	NA	TRBV29-1	TRBJ1-1	CSPPRGTEAFF	TGCAGCCCCCCGCGGGGGACTGAAGCTTTCTTT
NA	NA	TRBV10-3	TRBJ2-3	CASGEITDTQYF	TGTGCCAGCGGTGAGATCACAGATACGCAGTATTTT
TRBD2	NA	TRBV11-2	TRBJ2-2	CASSLGLAGDPGELFF	TGTGCCAGCAGCTTGGGCCTAGCGGGAGACCCCGGGGAGCTGTTTTTT
NA	NA	TRBV10-3	TRBJ2-3	CAISDLGGFTDTQYF	TGTGCCATCAGTGACTTAGGGGGATTCACAGATACGCAGTATTTT
NA	NA	TRBV19	TRBJ2-1	CASSAWGYGGANNEQFF	TGTGCCAGTAGTGCATGGGGATATGGGGGAGCAAACAATGAGCAGTTCTTC
NA	NA	TRBV6-5	TRBJ1-1	CASSYSRGETEAFF	TGTGCCAGCAGTTACTCCCGCGGGGAAACTGAAGCTTTCTTT
TRBD1	NA	TRBV14	TRBJ2-5	CASSFGQGRETQYF	TGTGCCAGCAGCTTCGGACAGGGCCGGGAGACCCAGTACTTC